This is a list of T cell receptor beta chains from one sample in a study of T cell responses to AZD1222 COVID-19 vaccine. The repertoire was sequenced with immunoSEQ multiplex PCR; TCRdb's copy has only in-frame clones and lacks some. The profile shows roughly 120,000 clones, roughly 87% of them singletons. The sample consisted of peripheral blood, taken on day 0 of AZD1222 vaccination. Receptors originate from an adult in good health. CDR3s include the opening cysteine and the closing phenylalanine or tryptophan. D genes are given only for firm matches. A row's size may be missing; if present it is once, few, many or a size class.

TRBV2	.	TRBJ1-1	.	TGTGCCAGCAGTGACCGACACTTCTCCAACACTGAAGCTTTCTTT	CASSDRHFSNTEAFF
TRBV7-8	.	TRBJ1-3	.	TGTGCCAGCAGCTTAGATCGAAGCTCTGGAAACACCATATATTTT	CASSLDRSSGNTIYF
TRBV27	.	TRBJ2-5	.	TGTGCCAGCAGCAAGAGGGAAGGAGAGACCCAGTACTTC	CASSKREGETQYF
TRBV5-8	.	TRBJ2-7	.	TGTGCCAGCACCCGGGGAGGGGGAGGAAAGTCCTACGAGCAGTACTTC	CASTRGGGGKSYEQYF
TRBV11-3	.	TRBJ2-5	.	TGTGCCAGCAGCTTAGAGGGGGGGACCCAGTACTTC	CASSLEGGTQYF
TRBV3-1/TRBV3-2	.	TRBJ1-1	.	TGTGCCAGCAGCCAAGATAACGTCTGGGAGGGAATGAACACTGAAGCTTTCTTT	CASSQDNVWEGMNTEAFF
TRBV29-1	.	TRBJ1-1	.	TGCAGCGTTGGACGGGTTGATACTGAAGCTTTCTTT	CSVGRVDTEAFF
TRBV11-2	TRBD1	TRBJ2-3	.	TGTGCCAGCAGCCCTATGACAGGGGGCACCACAGATACGCAGTATTTT	CASSPMTGGTTDTQYF
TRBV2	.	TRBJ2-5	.	TGTGCCAGCAGTGGACAGGTCCAAGAGACCCAGTACTTC	CASSGQVQETQYF
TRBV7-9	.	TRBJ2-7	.	TGTGCCAGCAGCCAACCAAGGAGCGAGCAGTACTTC	CASSQPRSEQYF
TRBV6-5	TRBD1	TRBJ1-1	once	TGTGCCAGCAGCCAACCAGGGGGTGGTAGTGAGGCTTTCTTT	CASSQPGGGSEAFF
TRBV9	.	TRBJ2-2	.	TGTGCCAGCAACGCGGGTAGCAACACCGGGGAGCTGTTTTTT	CASNAGSNTGELFF
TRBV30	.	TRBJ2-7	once	TGTGCCTGGAGTGGTTCCGGCCTCTGGGAGCAGTACTTC	CAWSGSGLWEQYF
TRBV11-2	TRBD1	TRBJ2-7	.	TGTGCCAGCAGCCTCGGGACAGACTACGAGCAGTACTTC	CASSLGTDYEQYF
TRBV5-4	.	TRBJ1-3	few	TGTGCCAGCAGCTTGTGGGGTGGCACCATATATTTT	CASSLWGGTIYF
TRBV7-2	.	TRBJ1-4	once	TGTGCCAGCAGCTTAGCTCCCGGCCGGGGAAAACTGTTTTTT	CASSLAPGRGKLFF
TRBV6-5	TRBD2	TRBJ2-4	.	TGTGCCATCGCGACTAGCGGGGACATTCAGTACTTC	CAIATSGDIQYF